This TCR beta chain was recorded in a study of shared clonotypes between healthy human individuals. Sequenced by immunoSEQ multiplex PCR; TCRdb stores in-frame clones only, minus some. The sample shows about 1,800,000 clones, about 95% of them seen only once. Deletions cut 5 bases from V and 4 bases from J, with 10 bases between. The CDR3 loop spans 13 amino acids. The germline V gene encodes CDR1 SGHNT and CDR2 YENEEA. Naive CD8 cells comprised CD45RO-negative, CCR7-positively selected cells, excluding terminally differentiated effector memory CD45RA+ cells. J is TRBJ2-3 and V is TRBV11-3; TRBD1 is a possible D gene (6 bases). The sequence was obtained from a man younger than 35 in good health. The specimen was naive CD8+ T cells sorted from blood. In nucleotides, the CDR3 is TGTGCCAGCAGCAAGGGGACATCAGATACGCAGTATTTT. Its protein product is CASSKGTSDTQYF.